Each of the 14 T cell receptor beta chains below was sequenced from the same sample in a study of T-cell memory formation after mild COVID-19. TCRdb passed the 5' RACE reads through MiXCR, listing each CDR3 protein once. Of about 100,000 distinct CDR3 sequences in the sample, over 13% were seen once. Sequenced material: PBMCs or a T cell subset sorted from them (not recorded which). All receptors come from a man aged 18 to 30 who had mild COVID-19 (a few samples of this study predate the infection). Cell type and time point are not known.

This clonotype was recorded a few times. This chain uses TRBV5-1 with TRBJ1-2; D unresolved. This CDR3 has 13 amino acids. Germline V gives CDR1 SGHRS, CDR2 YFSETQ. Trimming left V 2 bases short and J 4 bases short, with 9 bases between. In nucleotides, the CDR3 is TGCGCCAGCAGCTTCGGTCTTACCTATGGCTACACCTTC. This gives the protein CASSFGLTYGYTF.

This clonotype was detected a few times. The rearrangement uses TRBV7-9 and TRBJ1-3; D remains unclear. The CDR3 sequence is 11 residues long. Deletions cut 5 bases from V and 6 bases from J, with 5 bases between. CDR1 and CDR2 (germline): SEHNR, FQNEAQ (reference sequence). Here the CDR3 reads CASSALNTIYF. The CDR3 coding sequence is TGTGCCAGCAGCGCGCTAAACACCATATATTTT.

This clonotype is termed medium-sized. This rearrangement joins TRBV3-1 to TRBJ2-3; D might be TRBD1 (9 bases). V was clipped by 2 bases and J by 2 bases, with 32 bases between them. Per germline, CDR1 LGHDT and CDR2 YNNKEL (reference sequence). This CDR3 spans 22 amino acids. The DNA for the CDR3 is TGTGCCAGCAGCCAACTAACTTGGGAGGGACAGGGCTTAGCGGGGTCCACAGATACGCAGTATTTT. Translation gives CASSQLTWEGQGLAGSTDTQYF.

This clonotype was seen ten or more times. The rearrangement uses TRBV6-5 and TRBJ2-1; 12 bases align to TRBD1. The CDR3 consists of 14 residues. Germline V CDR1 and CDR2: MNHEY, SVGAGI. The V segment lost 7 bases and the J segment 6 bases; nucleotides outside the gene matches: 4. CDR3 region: CASTGTGGFNEQFF. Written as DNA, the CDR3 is TGTGCCAGCACCGGGACAGGGGGCTTCAATGAGCAGTTCTTC.

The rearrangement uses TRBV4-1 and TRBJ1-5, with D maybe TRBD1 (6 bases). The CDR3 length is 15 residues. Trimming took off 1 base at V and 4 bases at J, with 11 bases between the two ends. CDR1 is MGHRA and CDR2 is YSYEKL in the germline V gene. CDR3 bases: TGCGCCAGCAGCCAAGGGTACAGGGAAAATCAGCCCCAGCATTTT. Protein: CASSQGYRENQPQHF.

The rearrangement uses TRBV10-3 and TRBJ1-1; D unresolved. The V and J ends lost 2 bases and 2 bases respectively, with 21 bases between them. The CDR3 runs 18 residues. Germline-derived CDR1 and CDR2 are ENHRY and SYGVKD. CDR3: CAISEPWPLAAENTEAFF. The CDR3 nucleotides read TGTGCCATCAGTGAGCCGTGGCCCTTGGCAGCAGAAAACACTGAAGCTTTCTTT.

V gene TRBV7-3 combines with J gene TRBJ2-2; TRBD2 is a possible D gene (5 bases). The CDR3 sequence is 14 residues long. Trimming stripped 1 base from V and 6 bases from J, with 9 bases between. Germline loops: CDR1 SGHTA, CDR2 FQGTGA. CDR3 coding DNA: TGTGCCAGCAGCTTAATCGGGGTCCCCGGGGAGCTGTTTTTT. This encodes CASSLIGVPGELFF.

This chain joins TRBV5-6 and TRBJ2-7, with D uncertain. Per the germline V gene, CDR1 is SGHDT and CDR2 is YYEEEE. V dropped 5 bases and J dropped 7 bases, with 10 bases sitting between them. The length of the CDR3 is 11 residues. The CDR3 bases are TGTGCCAGCAGGTCGGCGGATGAGCAGTACTTC. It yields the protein CASRSADEQYF.

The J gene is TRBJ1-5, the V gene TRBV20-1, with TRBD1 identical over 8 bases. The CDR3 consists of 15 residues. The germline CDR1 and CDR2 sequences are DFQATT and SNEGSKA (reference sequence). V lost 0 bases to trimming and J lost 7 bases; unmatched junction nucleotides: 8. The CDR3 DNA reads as TGCAGTGCTAGAGATAGGGACAGGATCGTCCAGCCCCAGCATTTT. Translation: CSARDRDRIVQPQHF.

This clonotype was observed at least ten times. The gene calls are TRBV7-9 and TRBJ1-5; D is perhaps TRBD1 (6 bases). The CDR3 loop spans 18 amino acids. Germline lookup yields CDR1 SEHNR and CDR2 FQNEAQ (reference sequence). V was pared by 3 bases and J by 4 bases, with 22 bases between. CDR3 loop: CASSFFFRTASHNQPQHF. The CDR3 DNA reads TGTGCCAGCAGCTTTTTTTTTAGGACAGCCAGCCATAATCAGCCCCAGCATTTT. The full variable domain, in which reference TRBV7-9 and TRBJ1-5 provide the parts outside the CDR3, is DTGVSQNPRHKITKRGQNVTFRCDPISEHNRLYWYRQTLGQGPEFLTYFQNEAQLEKSRLLSDRFSAERPKGSFSTLEIQRTEQGDSAMYLCASSFFFRTASHNQPQHFGDGTRLSIL.

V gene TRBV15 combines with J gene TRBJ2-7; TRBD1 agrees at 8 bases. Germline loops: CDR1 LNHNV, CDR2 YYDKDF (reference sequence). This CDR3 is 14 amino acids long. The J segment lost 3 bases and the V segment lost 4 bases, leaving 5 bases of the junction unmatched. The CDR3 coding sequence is TGTGCCACCAGCATTGGGACAGGAGTCTACGAGCAGTACTTC. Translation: CATSIGTGVYEQYF.

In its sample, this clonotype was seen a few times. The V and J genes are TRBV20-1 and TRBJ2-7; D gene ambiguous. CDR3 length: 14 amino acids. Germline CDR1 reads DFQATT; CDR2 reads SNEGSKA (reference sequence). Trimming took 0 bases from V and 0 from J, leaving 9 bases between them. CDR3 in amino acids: CSARDLGYSYEQYF. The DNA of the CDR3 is TGCAGTGCTAGAGACCTGGGCTACTCCTACGAGCAGTACTTC.

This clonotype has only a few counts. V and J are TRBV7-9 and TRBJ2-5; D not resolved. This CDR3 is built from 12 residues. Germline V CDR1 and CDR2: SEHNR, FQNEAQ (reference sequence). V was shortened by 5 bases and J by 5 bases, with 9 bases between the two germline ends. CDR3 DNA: TGTGCCAGCAGCAACCCCGGGGAGACCCAGTACTTC. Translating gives CASSNPGETQYF.

The DNA of the CDR3 is TGTGCCGCTAGGGACAGCAGAAACACCATATATTTT. Its protein product is CAARDSRNTIYF. This chain links TRBV19 with TRBJ1-3; TRBD1 agrees at 7 bases. This CDR3 is 12 amino acids long. With V trimmed by 11 bases and J by 5 bases, 6 bases remained unmatched. Germline V gene sequence: CDR1 LNHDA, CDR2 SQIVND (reference sequence).